One sample yielded the 6 T cell receptor beta chains listed below, sequenced in a study of beta chain features in type 1 diabetes. The investigators reverse transcribed all of the isolated RNA, so they sequenced expressed TCRB transcripts. The table came from immunoSEQ multiplex PCR; TCRdb's copy has only in-frame clones and leaves some out. The top ten hold approximately 0.019% of the sample, which has more than 300,000 clones, more than 13% seen once. Specimen: naive CD4+ T cells from blood. These TCRs come from a woman under 30 in good health.

This clone turned up a few times. The chain combines TRBV6-5 with TRBJ1-2; 8 bases line up with TRBD1. The V gene's germline CDR1 is MNHEY and CDR2 SVGAGI. V shed 4 bases, J shed 8 bases, and the junction held 3 bases outside the gene matches. The CDR3 has 12 amino acids. This chain's CDR3 is CASSLDRVGYTF. In DNA, the CDR3 is TGTGCCAGCAGTTTGGACAGGGTAGGCTACACCTTC.

This rearrangement joins TRBV23-1 to TRBJ2-1, with 7 nucleotides matching TRBD1. TRBV23-1 is identified as an open reading frame with a role that is uncertain. This CDR3 has 16 amino acids. Germline trimming cut 3 bases from V and 5 bases from J; bases unmatched to any gene: 10. As DNA, the CDR3 is TGCGCCAGCAGTCATCCTTCCAGGGGGATGGACAATGAGCAGTTCTTC. Translating it yields CASSHPSRGMDNEQFF.

This clone was detected only a few times. The chain recombines TRBV7-8 with TRBJ2-7, with 11 bases that match TRBD2. The CDR3 length is 18 residues. The V and J ends lost 1 base and 4 bases, in that order; junction bases with no gene match: 12. Germline CDR1 SGHVS, CDR2 FQNEAQ. CDR3 sequence: CASSLGDSGRARKYEQYF. The CDR3, as DNA: TGTGCCAGCAGCTTAGGGGATAGCGGGAGGGCCCGGAAGTACGAGCAGTACTTC. Looking up the rest from reference TRBV7-8 and TRBJ2-7 gives the full variable domain: GAGVSQSPRYKVAKRGQDVALRCDPISGHVSLFWYQQALGQGPEFLTYFQNEAQLDKSGLPSDRFFAERPEGSVSTLKIQRTQQEDSAVYLCASSLGDSGRARKYEQYFGPGTRLTVT.

Only a few counts were recorded for this clone. The rearrangement links TRBV29-1 to TRBJ1-2; no definite D call. V was shortened by 0 bases and J by 4 bases, with 9 bases between the two germline ends. CDR1 SQVTM and CDR2 ANQGSEA come from the germline V gene. The CDR3 has 13 amino acids. The CDR3 DNA is TGCAGCGTTGAAGATCCGGAGTTCTATGGCTACACCTTC. This encodes CSVEDPEFYGYTF.

This rearrangement joins TRBV28 to TRBJ2-1, with D perhaps TRBD2 (7 bases). Germline CDR1 MDHEN, CDR2 SYDVKM. V dropped 6 bases and J dropped 7 bases, with 25 bases sitting between them. The CDR3 covers 17 residues. CDR3 region: CASSPGGGATTRNEQFF. The CDR3 DNA reads TGTGCCAGCAGCCCTGGGGGGGGCGCCACGACGCGGAATGAGCAGTTCTTC.

This chain uses TRBV19 with TRBJ2-5; 12 nucleotides match TRBD1. V lost 9 bases to trimming and J lost 4 bases; unmatched junction nucleotides: 3. The germline V gene has CDR1 LNHDA and CDR2 SQIVND (reference sequence). The CDR3 spans 13 residues. The CDR3 bases are TGTGCCAGCAGGGACAGGGGGCGAGAGACCCAGTACTTC. Protein sequence: CASRDRGRETQYF.